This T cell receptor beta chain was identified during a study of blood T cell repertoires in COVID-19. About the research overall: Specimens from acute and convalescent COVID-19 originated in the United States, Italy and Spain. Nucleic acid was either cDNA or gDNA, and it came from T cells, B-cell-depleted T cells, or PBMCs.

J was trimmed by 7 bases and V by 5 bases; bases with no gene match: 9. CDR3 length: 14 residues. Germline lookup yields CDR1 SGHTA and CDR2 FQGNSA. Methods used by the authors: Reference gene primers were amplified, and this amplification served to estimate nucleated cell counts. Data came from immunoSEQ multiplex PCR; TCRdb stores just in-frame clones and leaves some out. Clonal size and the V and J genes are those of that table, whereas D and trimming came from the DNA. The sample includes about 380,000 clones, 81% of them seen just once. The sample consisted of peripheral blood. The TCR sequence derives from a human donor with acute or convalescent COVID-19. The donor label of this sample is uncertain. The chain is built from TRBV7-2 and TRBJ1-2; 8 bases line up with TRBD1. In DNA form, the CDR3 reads TGTGCCAGCAGCCTGGTTATTCAGGGGGCTGGCTACACCTTC. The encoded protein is CASSLVIQGAGYTF.